The present T cell receptor (beta chain) was sequenced within a study of blood T cell repertoires in COVID-19. The study recruited people aged 18 to 89 years across more than 20 US areas. Cohorts were determined from participant-reported clinical history. The assay was immunoSEQ multiplex PCR, and TCRdb's table has in-frame clones only and misses some. The data show about 270,000 clones, around nine tenths seen once. CDR1 and CDR2 from the germline V gene are KGHSH and LQKENI. The CDR3 consists of 15 residues. Deletions cut 6 bases from V and 0 bases from J, with 12 bases between. Material: PBMCs or T cells enriched from blood (not recorded which). The rearrangement links TRBV18 to TRBJ1-3; D unclear. The clonotype originates from a young woman who had recovered from COVID-19. The CDR3 bases are TGTGCCAGCTCTCCGGAGATAAGCTCTGGAAACACCATATATTTT. It is translated as CASSPEISSGNTIYF.